The entry that follows covers one T cell receptor beta chain sequence. Antigen: not known. Trimming cost V 7 bases and J 5 bases; bases outside gene matches: 7. Germline CDR1 and CDR2: SNHLY and FYNNEI. The CDR3 length is 14 residues. Sequenced by immunoSEQ multiplex PCR; TCRdb stores in-frame clones only, minus some. This table holds about 53,000 clones, approximately 91% found once. This sample was taken from a study of OX40 agonist ivuxolimab in advanced cancers. Across the study: Ivuxolimab was delivered to patients intravenously every 2 weeks at doses spanning 0.01 to 10 mg/kg. Checkpoint inhibitors had been given previously to 40% of patients.

Study-wide points: Undetermined was the antigen specificity of the expanded peripheral T cells. With doses of 0.1 to 3.0 mg/kg, CD4+ and CD8+ blood T cells had undergone clonal expansion by week 6.

The sequences come from CD4+ or CD8+ T cells sorted from blood, collected in a trial of the OX40 agonist ivuxolimab. The V call is TRBV2, the J call TRBJ1-4; 7 bases are a match to TRBD1. The sequence was collected from an adult with an advanced solid tumor such as melanoma, head and neck, liver or kidney cancer. The CDR3 spells CASTTRGGNEKLFF. The CDR3 region has the DNA TGTGCCAGCACCACCAGGGGGGGAAATGAAAAACTGTTTTTT.